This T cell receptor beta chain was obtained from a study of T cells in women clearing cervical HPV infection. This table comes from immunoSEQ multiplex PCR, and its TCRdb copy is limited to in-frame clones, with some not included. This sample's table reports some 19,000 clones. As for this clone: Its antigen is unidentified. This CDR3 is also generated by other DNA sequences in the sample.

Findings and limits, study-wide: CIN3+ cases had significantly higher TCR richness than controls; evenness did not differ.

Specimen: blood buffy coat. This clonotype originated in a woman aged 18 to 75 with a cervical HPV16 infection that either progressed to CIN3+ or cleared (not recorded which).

CDR3 bases read: TGTGCCAGCAGTCCCGAGCAGGGAGGTCGGGCG. Residues: CASSPEQGGRA. In full, the CDR3 reads CASSPEQGGRAQYF. This chain uses TRBV2 with TRBJ2-3; TRBD2 might be the D (6 bases). The sequenced fragment ends 3 residues before the CDR3 boundary, so the rest is inferred from the germline J gene. This CDR3 is 14 amino acids long. Germline CDR1 and CDR2: SNHLY and FYNNEI.